This TCR beta chain was captured in a study of cytomegalovirus exposure and HLA in healthy donors. Study-wide context: For the approximately 420 genotyped donors, approximately 83% fell within the Caucasian-associated ancestry cluster.

General study results and limits: What a later analysis showed was that several of the most significant clusters appeared linked to common viral pathogens.

60 Vbeta and 13 Jbeta primers were used in PCR. Sequencing was performed with immunoSEQ multiplex PCR; in TCRdb, only in-frame clones are kept and a portion is missing. The sample yields 140,000 to 150,000 clones, roughly 78% seen once. A note on this clone: The antigen remains undetermined.

There are 16 residues in the CDR3. Germline CDR1 is KGHSH and CDR2 is LQKENI. J gave up 0 bases and V 4 bases, and 5 bases lay outside the gene matches. The sequenced material came from PBMCs. J is TRBJ1-3 and V is TRBV18; TRBD1 matches 8 bases. The receptor was isolated from a man aged 35 to 55 in good health and CMV-seropositive. DNA for the CDR3: TGTGCCAGCTCACAATTCGACAGGGGCTCTGGAAACACCATATATTTT. Residues: CASSQFDRGSGNTIYF.